This T cell receptor beta chain comes out of a study of CD8 T cells in ankylosing spondylitis. Quantitative 5'-RACE with molecular barcodes produced the TCR beta libraries. MiXCR, applied by TCRdb to the 5' RACE reads, yields one record per CDR3 protein. The profile covers 30,000 to 40,000 distinct CDR3 sequences, with roughly 6.8% appearing a single time and more than 9% taken by the ten largest. This clonotype was recorded many times. The CDR3 consists of 16 residues. Germline values: CDR1 SGHRS, CDR2 YFSETQ. Trimming took off 2 bases at V and 4 bases at J, with 18 bases between the two ends. The sequence derives from a male donor with ankylosing spondylitis or in good health (not recorded which). Sequenced: blood, either unsorted or a sorted T cell fraction (not recorded which). The V call is TRBV5-1, the J call TRBJ1-1; D not resolved. CDR3 residues: CASSFDRTPVATEAFF. The CDR3 DNA follows: TGCGCCAGCAGCTTCGATAGGACTCCTGTGGCCACTGAAGCTTTCTTT.